These 14 T cell receptor beta chains were sequenced from one sample in a study of OX40 agonist ivuxolimab in advanced cancers. TCRdb keeps only in-frame clones here, not all; method: immunoSEQ multiplex PCR. The sample comprises roughly 60,000 clones, roughly 83% of which are singletons, and roughly 2.7% rests with the top ten. The material sequenced was CD4+ or CD8+ T cells sorted from blood, taken in a trial of the OX40 agonist ivuxolimab. These receptors all come from an adult with an advanced solid tumor such as melanoma, head and neck, liver or kidney cancer.

This chain uses TRBV15 with TRBJ1-2; 9 bases fit TRBD1. The CDR3 has 13 amino acids. V lost 1 base, J lost 11 bases, and 5 bases stayed unmatched. The germline V gene encodes CDR1 LNHNV and CDR2 YYDKDF (reference sequence). The CDR3 here is CATSRAWDREYTF. In nucleotides, the CDR3 is TGTGCCACCAGCAGAGCCTGGGACAGGGAATACACCTTC.

The chain carries TRBV5-4 and TRBJ1-6; D is possibly TRBD1 (5 bases). Germline CDR1 and CDR2: SGHNT and YYREEE (reference sequence). There are 16 residues in the CDR3. The V end was cut by 4 bases, the J end by 7 bases, with 18 bases between. CDR3: CASSQEAGTTNSPLHF. The CDR3 DNA sequence: TGTGCCAGCAGCCAAGAAGCAGGGACGACGAATTCACCCCTCCACTTT. The variable domain in full, completed from reference TRBV5-4 and TRBJ1-6, reads ETGVTQSPTHLIKTRGQQVTLRCSSQSGHNTVSWYQQALGQGPQFIFQYYREEENGRGNFPPRFSGLQFPNYSSELNVNALELDDSALYLCASSQEAGTTNSPLHFGNGTRLTVT.

The CDR3 reads CASEAGGSYNEQFF. The CDR3 nucleotides are TGCGCCAGCGAAGCGGGGGGATCCTACAATGAGCAGTTCTTC. The rearrangement links TRBV5-1 to TRBJ2-1; 9 nucleotides align to TRBD2. Germline V CDR1 and CDR2: SGHRS, YFSETQ. After removal of 7 bases from V and 1 base from J, the junction contained 3 bases not matched to a gene. The CDR3 consists of 14 residues.

The chain uses TRBV7-3 and TRBJ2-4; maybe TRBD2 (5 bases). The germline gives CDR1 SGHTA, CDR2 FQGTGA. Trimming removed 2 bases at V and 10 bases at J, with 21 bases between. The CDR3 runs 16 residues. The CDR3 loop is CASSLESRSVGDIQYF. CDR3 DNA sequence: TGTGCCAGCAGCTTAGAATCCAGGTCGGTGGGAGATATTCAGTACTTC.

This clone was picked up one time. The chain uses TRBV19 and TRBJ2-1; D uncertain. Trimming left V 9 bases short and J 0 bases short, with 12 bases between. There are 14 residues in the CDR3. Germline V gives CDR1 LNHDA, CDR2 SQIVND (reference sequence). The CDR3 loop is CASRNGISYNEQFF. The CDR3 bases are TGTGCCAGCCGCAATGGGATCTCCTACAATGAGCAGTTCTTC. Using reference TRBV19 and TRBJ2-1 for the parts outside the CDR3, the full variable domain is DGGITQSPKYLFRKEGQNVTLSCEQNLNHDAMYWYRQDPGQGLRLIYYSQIVNDFQKGDIAEGYSVSREKKESFPLTVTSAQKNPTAFYLCASRNGISYNEQFFGPGTRLTVL.

V gene TRBV9 combines with J gene TRBJ2-3; D ambiguous. Trimming left V 1 base short and J 0 bases short, with 6 bases between. The CDR3 runs to 14 residues. Germline V gene sequence: CDR1 SGDLS, CDR2 YYNGEE. The CDR3 DNA is TGTGCCAGCAGCGTAACGGGTAGCACAGATACGCAGTATTTT. Translation gives CASSVTGSTDTQYF.

The chain recombines TRBV9 with TRBJ1-2; D not certain. The CDR3 length is 11 residues. The V end was cut by 4 bases, the J end by 10 bases, with 11 bases between. Germline lookup yields CDR1 SGDLS and CDR2 YYNGEE. As DNA, the CDR3 is TGTGCCAGCAGCCTTCGGGCCGACTACACCTTC. This sequence encodes CASSLRADYTF.

The chain combines TRBV27 with TRBJ1-1, with D possibly matching TRBD1 (6 bases). This CDR3 is 14 amino acids long. V lost 3 bases, J lost 2 bases, and 10 bases lay in between. CDR1 and CDR2 from the germline V gene are MNHEY and SMNVEV (reference sequence). Written as DNA, the CDR3 is TGTGCCAGCAGTTTGAACAGGGTAAACACTGAAGCTTTCTTT. Translated: CASSLNRVNTEAFF.

The rearrangement uses TRBV4-3 and TRBJ2-6, with TRBD2 as a possible D gene (5 bases). V dropped 5 bases and J dropped 1 base, with 15 bases sitting between them. Germline loops: CDR1 LGHNA, CDR2 YSLEER. The CDR3 spans 17 residues. CDR3 protein: CASSRSGYRSGANVLTF. CDR3 DNA sequence: TGCGCCAGCAGCAGATCGGGGTATCGTTCTGGGGCCAACGTCCTGACTTTC.

The rearrangement links TRBV5-1 to TRBJ2-5; TRBD2 aligns across 7 bases. The length of the CDR3 is 14 residues. V lost 4 bases to trimming and J lost 4 bases; unmatched junction nucleotides: 7. Germline CDR1 is SGHRS and CDR2 is YFSETQ. The CDR3 coding sequence is TGCGCCAGCAGCCCCACTAGCGTTGGAGAGACCCAGTACTTC. Translation: CASSPTSVGETQYF.

The V call is TRBV5-1, the J call TRBJ2-3, with 11 bases fitting TRBD1. The CDR3 sequence is 17 residues long. V was clipped by 2 bases and J by 4 bases; unmatched bases: 9. Germline V gene sequence: CDR1 SGHRS, CDR2 YFSETQ. The CDR3 is CASSLLGQGAPADTQYF. The CDR3 coding sequence is TGCGCCAGCAGCTTACTAGGACAGGGGGCGCCCGCAGATACGCAGTATTTT.

The CDR3 bases are TGTGCCAGCAGCTTAGGGATCGCAGAGACCCAGTACTTC. It encodes CASSLGIAETQYF. The chain employs TRBV11-3 and TRBJ2-5; D remains unclear. The V end lost 1 base, the J end lost 4 bases, and 7 bases lay between the germline ends. The CDR3 runs 13 residues. Germline CDR1 SGHNT, CDR2 YENEEA.

There are a few counts of this clone. The V call is TRBV7-3, the J call TRBJ2-5; TRBD2 aligns across 7 bases. The V gene's germline CDR1 is SGHTA and CDR2 FQGTGA. Unmatched junction bases numbered 2, after V lost 3 bases and J lost 4 bases. The CDR3 runs 13 residues. CDR3 in DNA: TGTGCCAGCAGCTTGGGCGGGGGAGAGACCCAGTACTTC. Its translation is CASSLGGGETQYF.

This clone has just one count. The genes are TRBV7-6 and TRBJ1-5, with a possible D match to TRBD1 (5 bases). Germline V gene sequence: CDR1 SGHVS, CDR2 FNYEAQ. Trimming removed 1 base at V and 6 bases at J, with 13 bases between. The CDR3 has 15 amino acids. The CDR3 region is CASSLDQGAGQPQHF. CDR3 in DNA: TGTGCCAGCAGCTTAGATCAGGGCGCGGGTCAGCCCCAGCATTTT.